Each of the 5 T cell receptor beta chains below was sequenced from the same sample in a study of identical twins. TCRdb redid the calling of the 5' RACE reads with MiXCR, one entry per CDR3 protein. The table records 470,000 or so distinct CDR3 sequences, approximately 24% of them present only once. These data were likewise used in another study, on T cells expressing NK-cell markers.

Input material: CD4+ T cells sorted from blood. The receptor set was obtained from a woman aged 18-29 years in good health.

The rearrangement joins TRBV24-1 to TRBJ2-5; D is undetermined. CDR3 length equals 13 residues. Trimming left V 5 bases short and J 5 bases short, with 11 bases between. Germline loops: CDR1 KGHDR, CDR2 SFDVKD. The chain's CDR3 is CATSGSGGETQYF. The CDR3 region has the DNA TGTGCCACCAGTGGGTCAGGTGGTGAGACCCAGTACTTC.

The CDR3 sequence is CASSYREGGEQYF. As DNA, the CDR3 is TGCGCCAGCAGCTACCGGGAAGGGGGCGAGCAGTACTTC. The rearrangement uses TRBV5-1 and TRBJ2-7; weak D call: TRBD1 (6 bases). V was pared by 3 bases and J by 6 bases, with 13 bases between. The CDR3 sequence is 13 residues long. CDR1 and CDR2 from the germline V gene are SGHRS and YFSETQ.

This clonotype was picked up a small number of times. The genes are TRBV10-1 and TRBJ2-5; D is possibly TRBD2 (6 bases). Germline values: CDR1 WNHNN, CDR2 SYGVQD (reference sequence). The CDR3 length is 13 residues. V lost 8 bases and J 1 base, leaving 11 bases between the germline ends. This CDR3 is CASSRDFQETQYF. Written as DNA, the CDR3 is TGCGCCAGCTCTCGGGACTTCCAAGAGACCCAGTACTTC.

This clonotype has a handful of counts. This chain links TRBV10-3 with TRBJ1-5; a possible D gene is TRBD1 (6 bases). The V end was cut by 8 bases, the J end by 4 bases, with 12 bases between. This CDR3 contains 13 residues. Germline CDR1 reads ENHRY; CDR2 reads SYGVKD. DNA of the CDR3: TGTGCCATCGGGGGGGGCCGGAATCAGCCCCAGCATTTT. This translates into CAIGGGRNQPQHF.

The chain combines TRBV5-1 with TRBJ2-5, with 7 bases that match TRBD1. The CDR3 spans 15 residues. The trim removed 4 bases at V and 5 bases at J, leaving 11 bases unmatched. From germline, CDR1 is SGHRS and CDR2 YFSETQ. In DNA, the CDR3 is TGCGCCAGCAGCCCTCGGACAGGAACGGGGGAGACCCAGTACTTC. This gives the protein CASSPRTGTGETQYF.